Listed below are T cell receptor beta chains from one sample, sequenced in a study of blood T cell repertoires in COVID-19. Clones were read by immunoSEQ multiplex PCR, and TCRdb kept only the in-frame ones, dropping some. The repertoire holds some 220,000 clones, with about 85% as singletons. Source material: peripheral blood. Receptors were obtained from a man aged 50 to 59 who had recovered from COVID-19. Each CDR3 is given with its conserved first and last residue. D genes are given only for firm matches. Clone size is given for some rows only: seen once, a few or many times, or a class if the clone is expanded.

V gene	clone size	D gene	J gene	CDR3 protein	CDR3 DNA
TRBV5-6	NA	TRBD1	TRBJ1-6	CASSFLGQGGKNSPLHF	TGTGCCAGCAGCTTCCTTGGACAGGGGGGGAAAAATTCACCCCTCCACTTT
TRBV7-9	NA	NA	TRBJ1-2	CASSSGLRANYGYTF	TGTGCCAGCAGCTCAGGACTCCGGGCTAACTATGGCTACACCTTC
TRBV7-2	NA	TRBD1	TRBJ2-1	CASRNYRGFVFGDEQFF	TGTGCCAGCAGAAATTACAGGGGTTTCGTATTTGGGGATGAGCAGTTCTTC
TRBV5-5	NA	NA	TRBJ2-3	CASKYTDTQYF	TGTGCCAGCAAATACACAGATACGCAGTATTTT
TRBV4-1	NA	TRBD2	TRBJ2-3	CASSPGLVRGGRTDTQYF	TGCGCCAGCAGCCCGGGACTAGTCCGGGGAGGGCGCACAGATACGCAGTATTTT
TRBV4-1	NA	TRBD2	TRBJ2-7	CASSPSRVAGGLEQYF	TGCGCCAGCAGCCCCTCCAGGGTAGCGGGAGGGCTCGAGCAGTACTTC
TRBV5-1	NA	NA	TRBJ2-2	CASSLRDSAATGELFF	TGCGCCAGCAGCCTGAGGGACTCAGCGGCCACCGGGGAGCTGTTTTTT
TRBV28	NA	TRBD2	TRBJ2-3	CASSPLLVAGGTDTQYF	TGTGCCAGCAGTCCCCTTCTGGTAGCGGGAGGCACAGATACGCAGTATTTT
TRBV27	NA	NA	TRBJ1-1	CASFLVRANTEAFF	TGTGCCAGTTTCTTAGTCAGGGCGAACACTGAAGCTTTCTTT
TRBV27	NA	NA	TRBJ2-1	CASSFRARGSSYNEQFF	TGTGCCAGCAGTTTTCGGGCGAGGGGGAGCTCCTACAATGAGCAGTTCTTC
TRBV28	NA	NA	TRBJ2-2	CASSLATFTGELFF	TGTGCCAGCAGTTTAGCAACATTTACCGGGGAGCTGTTTTTT
TRBV5-1	NA	NA	TRBJ2-4	CASSGLTDWAKNIQYF	TGCGCCAGCAGCGGCTTGACAGATTGGGCCAAAAACATTCAGTACTTC
TRBV27	NA	NA	TRBJ2-7	CASSSGLGVYEQYF	TGTGCCAGCAGTTCCGGACTTGGAGTCTACGAGCAGTACTTC
TRBV7-9	NA	NA	TRBJ2-5	CASSPGSRETQYF	TGTGCCAGCAGTCCCGGGAGTCGGGAGACCCAGTACTTC
TRBV28	NA	TRBD1	TRBJ2-1	CASSLSGTGLNEQFF	TGTGCCAGCAGTTTATCTGGGACAGGGTTGAATGAGCAGTTCTTC
TRBV4-2	few	TRBD2	TRBJ2-3	CASSQALAGADTQYF	TGTGCCAGCAGCCAAGCCCTAGCGGGAGCGGATACGCAGTATTTT
TRBV18	NA	TRBD1	TRBJ2-1	CASSPQGANNEQFF	TGTGCCAGCTCACCCCAGGGGGCGAACAATGAGCAGTTCTTC
TRBV12-3/TRBV12-4	NA	NA	TRBJ2-7	CASSPSIGGEQYF	TGTGCCAGCAGTCCTAGTATCGGCGGGGAGCAGTACTTC
TRBV7-9	NA	TRBD1	TRBJ2-5	CASSLGQGFEETQYF	TGTGCCAGCAGCTTAGGACAGGGGTTTGAGGAGACCCAGTACTTC
TRBV13	NA	TRBD1	TRBJ1-2	CASSSSTGEGNYGYTF	TGTGCCAGCAGCTCTTCGACAGGGGAAGGCAACTATGGCTACACCTTC
TRBV7-9	NA	NA	TRBJ1-2	CASSREGLTNYGYTF	TGTGCCAGCAGCCGGGAAGGGTTAACTAACTATGGCTACACCTTC
TRBV9	once	TRBD2	TRBJ2-3	CASSPSGSGARDTQYF	TGTGCCAGCAGCCCCTCCGGTAGCGGGGCTCGGGATACGCAGTATTTT
TRBV2	NA	NA	TRBJ2-3	CASSDLEVGESDTQYF	TGTGCCAGCAGTGATCTGGAGGTCGGGGAGTCAGATACGCAGTATTTT
TRBV24-1	NA	NA	TRBJ2-7	CATSEPPRGEDYEQYF	TGTGCCACCAGTGAGCCTCCCAGGGGGGAGGACTACGAGCAGTACTTC
TRBV11-3	NA	NA	TRBJ2-2	CASSTTMHTGELFF	TGTGCCAGCAGCACAACCATGCACACCGGGGAGCTGTTTTTT
TRBV18	NA	NA	TRBJ1-1	CASSSGGERDTEAFF	TGTGCCAGCTCTTCGGGGGGGGAGAGGGACACTGAAGCTTTCTTT
TRBV12-2	NA	NA	TRBJ2-1	CASRLKFDEQFF	TGTGCAAGTCGCTTAAAATTCGATGAGCAGTTCTTC
TRBV30	NA	NA	TRBJ2-2	CAWSTGNTGELFF	TGTGCCTGGAGTACAGGGAACACCGGGGAGCTGTTTTTT
TRBV30	NA	TRBD1	TRBJ1-3	CARTKQGNAGNTIYF	TGTGCCCGCACAAAACAGGGGAACGCTGGAAACACCATATATTTT
TRBV6-2/TRBV6-3	NA	NA	TRBJ2-1	CASSYSRDRTYNEQFF	TGTGCCAGCAGTTACTCGCGGGACAGAACCTACAATGAGCAGTTCTTC
TRBV7-2	NA	NA	TRBJ2-7	CASSLQISSYEQYF	TGTGCCAGCAGCTTACAAATTAGTTCCTACGAGCAGTACTTC
TRBV7-9	NA	NA	TRBJ2-3	CASSFSEVPTDTQYF	TGTGCCAGCAGCTTCTCCGAGGTCCCCACAGATACGCAGTATTTT
TRBV10-2	NA	NA	TRBJ2-2	CASSPRSSNTGELFF	TGCGCCAGCAGTCCCAGGTCGTCGAACACCGGGGAGCTGTTTTTT
TRBV2	NA	NA	TRBJ2-1	CARSPTGTSSYNEQFF	TGTGCCAGATCCCCCACCGGGACTTCCTCCTACAATGAGCAGTTCTTC
TRBV5-5	NA	TRBD1	TRBJ1-6	CASSSGDRANNSPLHF	TGTGCCAGCAGCTCGGGGGACAGAGCTAATAATTCACCCCTCCACTTT
TRBV12-1	NA	NA	TRBJ2-3	CASIGTGGYTDTQYF	TGTGCCAGCATCGGGACAGGGGGTTACACAGATACGCAGTATTTT
TRBV7-2	NA	TRBD2	TRBJ2-1	CASSSLSGRVGGNEQFF	TGTGCCAGCAGCTCCCTCAGCGGGAGGGTCGGCGGCAATGAGCAGTTCTTC
TRBV10-3	NA	TRBD1	TRBJ2-7	CAISADRGNEQYF	TGTGCCATCAGTGCTGACAGGGGGAACGAGCAGTACTTC
TRBV28	NA	NA	TRBJ2-1	CASSLGGVGGLSYNEQFF	TGTGCCAGCAGTTTAGGAGGGGTAGGGGGACTATCCTACAATGAGCAGTTCTTC
TRBV30	NA	TRBD2	TRBJ2-2	CAWSSGVSGRGELFF	TGTGCCTGGAGTTCGGGAGTTAGCGGGAGAGGGGAGCTGTTTTTT
TRBV7-6	once	NA	TRBJ2-7	CASSLAPGPPYEQYF	TGTGCCAGCAGCTTAGCGCCAGGTCCCCCCTACGAGCAGTACTTC
TRBV27	NA	TRBD1	TRBJ2-1	CATRDSVNNEQFF	TGTGCCACCCGGGACAGCGTCAACAATGAGCAGTTCTTC
TRBV5-5	NA	NA	TRBJ2-7	CASSLSGGHPSYEQYF	TGTGCCAGCAGCTTGTCCGGGGGGCACCCTTCCTACGAGCAGTACTTC
TRBV28	NA	NA	TRBJ2-7	CASSLGPVLSYEQYF	TGTGCCAGCAGTTTAGGTCCGGTACTATCCTACGAGCAGTACTTC